The clone carrying this T cell receptor beta chain was counted a few times. Its antigen is unidentified. V lost 4 bases and J 5 bases, leaving 9 bases between the germline ends. The CDR3 contains 11 residues. The germline V gene has CDR1 DFQATT and CDR2 SNEGSKA (reference sequence). Amplified TCR beta CDR3 regions came from RNA transcripts. First-round RT-PCR with HTBI primers amplified the TCR CDR3 region. TCRdb analysed the multiplex PCR reads with MiXCR anew, one entry per CDR3 protein. The data show around 250,000 distinct CDR3 sequences, with more than 12% seen just once and roughly 14% held by the top ten. The sample is drawn from a study of T cells in Graves' hyperthyroidism and ophthalmopathy. Findings of the study overall: Among thyroid clonotypes expanded above 0.001, most also appeared in blood. A model built on 13 V-J features separated ophthalmopathy from stable hyperthyroidism.

Hyperthyroidism had been newly diagnosed in patients aged 18 to 65, and its duration was under 2 months. The sample of blood was obtained at first hyperthyroidism diagnosis (before any ophthalmopathy symptoms). The chain recombines TRBV20-1 with TRBJ2-7; no definite D call. Sequencing input: blood. The source is a woman aged 40-49 years with Graves' hyperthyroidism that later progressed to Graves' ophthalmopathy. CDR3 in DNA: TGCAGTGCTACTTGGGCAAACGAGCAGTACTTC. Its translation: CSATWANEQYF.